This TCR beta chain stems from a study of molecular identifiers for immune sequencing clone quantification. CD8+CD4-CCR7+CD45RA+ sorting gave the naive CD8 T cells. Study outcomes and limitations: In a background of under 1.3 million naive cells, spiked Jurkat TCR RNA from one cell was reportedly detectable. Underestimated sizes of highly expanded clones could result from identical TCR molecules that share a barcode.

This clonotype was picked up a small number of times. Its antigen is unidentified. Trimming took 5 bases from V and 2 from J, leaving 18 bases between them. Germline assignment: CDR1 MNHEY and CDR2 SMNVEV (reference sequence). This CDR3 has 16 amino acids. Bulk TCR libraries were made with methods that had been previously described and with listed TCR primers. TCRdb processed the PCR reads anew with MiXCR; each CDR3 protein has one entry. The sample consists of about 640,000 distinct CDR3 sequences, 15% to 20% of them appearing once. Sequenced input: naive CD8+ T cells from blood, with Jurkat cell RNA spiked in. Subset in this sample: FACS-sorted CD8+CD4-CCR7+CD45RA+ naive T cells. The source is a human donor in good health. Some libraries in this study had Jurkat cell RNA spiked in. The genes are TRBV27 and TRBJ2-5, with D unclear. CDR3 in amino acids: CASSPTALQVQETQYF. The CDR3 region has the DNA TGTGCCAGCAGTCCCACCGCCCTTCAGGTTCAAGAGACCCAGTACTTC.